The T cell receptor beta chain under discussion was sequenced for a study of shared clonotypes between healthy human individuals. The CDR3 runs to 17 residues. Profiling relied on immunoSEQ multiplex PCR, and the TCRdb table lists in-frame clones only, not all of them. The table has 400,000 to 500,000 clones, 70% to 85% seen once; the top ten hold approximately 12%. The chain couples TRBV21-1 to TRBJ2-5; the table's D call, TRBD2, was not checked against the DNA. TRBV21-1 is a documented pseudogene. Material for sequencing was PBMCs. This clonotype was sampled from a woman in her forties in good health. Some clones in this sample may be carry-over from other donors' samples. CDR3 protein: CASSKVEREGGQETQYF. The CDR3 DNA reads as TGTGCCAGCAGCAAAGTTGAGCGGGAGGGGGGGCAAGAGACCCAGTACTTC.